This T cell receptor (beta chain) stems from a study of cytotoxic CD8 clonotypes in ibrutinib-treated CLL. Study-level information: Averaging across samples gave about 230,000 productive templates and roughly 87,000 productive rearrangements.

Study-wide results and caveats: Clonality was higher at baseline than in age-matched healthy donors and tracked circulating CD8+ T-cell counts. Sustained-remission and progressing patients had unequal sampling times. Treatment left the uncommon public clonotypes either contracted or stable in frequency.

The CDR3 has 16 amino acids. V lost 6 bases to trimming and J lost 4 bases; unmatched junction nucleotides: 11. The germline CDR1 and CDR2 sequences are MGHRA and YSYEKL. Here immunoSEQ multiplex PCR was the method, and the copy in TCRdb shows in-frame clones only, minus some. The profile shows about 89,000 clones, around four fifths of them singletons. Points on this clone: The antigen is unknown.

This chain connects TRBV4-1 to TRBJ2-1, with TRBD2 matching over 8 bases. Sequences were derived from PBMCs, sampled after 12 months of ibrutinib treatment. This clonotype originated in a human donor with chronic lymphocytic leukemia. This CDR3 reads CASRAGAVGWYNEQFF. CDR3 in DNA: TGCGCCAGCAGAGCGGGGGCCGTCGGGTGGTACAATGAGCAGTTCTTC.